Reported below is one T cell receptor beta chain. Its target is unknown. CDR3 length: 15 amino acids. The germline V gene has CDR1 KGHSH and CDR2 LQKENI. Losses at the gene ends were 1 base for V and 3 bases for J; bases not matched to a gene: 1. This specimen comes from a study of shared clonotypes between healthy human individuals. There were only Caucasian adults among the donors, and all lived in Nashville, Tennessee. This table comes from immunoSEQ multiplex PCR, and its TCRdb copy is limited to in-frame clones, with some not included. The table includes 900,000 to 1,200,000 clones, roughly 74% detected once. Broader study findings: The study found lower generation probabilities in non-shared clonotypes than in those shared by all four donors.

The chain links TRBV18 to TRBJ1-5, with 9 bases aligning to TRBD1. The sequenced material came from memory CD4+ T cells from PBMCs. Subset defined: CD45RA-negative fraction. This receptor was identified in a man aged 18 to 35 in good health. Some clones in this sample may be carry-over from other donors' samples. The CDR3 DNA is TGTGCCAGCTCACCACGACAGGGGGACAATCAGCCCCAGCATTTT. It specifies CASSPRQGDNQPQHF.